This T cell receptor beta chain was observed in a study of blood T cell repertoires in COVID-19. Study-level background: The United States, Italy and Spain provided the acute and convalescent COVID-19 samples. Sources were T cells, B-cell-depleted T cells, or PBMCs; the material itself was cDNA or gDNA.

Original handling: By means of reference gene primer amplification, nucleated cell counts were estimated. Method: immunoSEQ multiplex PCR; TCRdb's copy keeps in-frame clones and lacks some. The V and J calls and clone size are taken from that table; D and trimming were inferred from the DNA. The data show under 130,000 clones, around 84% seen once. The CDR3 totals 13 residues. V lost 6 bases to trimming and J lost 2 bases, with 11 bases between them. Germline V gene lookup returns CDR1 MNHEY and CDR2 SVGAGI. The chain joins TRBV6-5 to TRBJ2-7; D is possibly TRBD2 (6 bases). Sequencing input: peripheral blood. The TCR sequence derives from a human donor in a cohort sampled during active COVID-19. The CDR3 spells CASRRDLTYEQYF. The DNA for the CDR3 is TGTGCCAGCAGACGGGACTTAACCTACGAGCAGTACTTC.